Listed below are T cell receptor beta chains from one sample, sequenced in a study of blood T cell repertoires in COVID-19. This table comes from immunoSEQ multiplex PCR, and its TCRdb copy is limited to in-frame clones, with some not included. The sample lists 300,000 or so clones, 90% occurring once. Sequencing was carried out using peripheral blood. All receptors come from a woman aged 30 to 39 with COVID-19, enrolled during active disease. The CDR3 runs from the conserved cysteine through the conserved F or W. D genes are given only for firm matches. Clone size, where shown, is once, few, many, or a class for clones that have expanded.

NA | TRBJ1-1 | TRBV7-9 | NA | TGTGCCAGCAGCCAGGTAGGGGGTGGCACTGAAGCTTTCTTT | CASSQVGGGTEAFF
TRBD1 | TRBJ2-1 | TRBV19 | NA | TGTGCCAGTAGTCCGACAGGGCGAACCTACAATGAGCAGTTCTTC | CASSPTGRTYNEQFF
TRBD1 | TRBJ1-5 | TRBV27 | NA | TGTGCCAGCAGTCGGGACAGGGTTAACCAGCCCCAGCATTTT | CASSRDRVNQPQHF
NA | TRBJ2-2 | TRBV19 | NA | TGTGCCAGTAGACATCCCGGGATCCCCGGGGAGCTGTTTTTT | CASRHPGIPGELFF
TRBD2 | TRBJ2-1 | TRBV3-1/TRBV3-2 | NA | TGTGCCAGCAGCCAAGCCGCGGGAGGTGAGCAGTTCTTC | CASSQAAGGEQFF
NA | TRBJ2-5 | TRBV7-6 | NA | TGTGCCAGCAGCTTAGAGGGGGACCAAAAAGAGACCCAGTACTTC | CASSLEGDQKETQYF
TRBD1 | TRBJ1-2 | TRBV6-6 | NA | TGTGCCAGCCGGGACAGGGGAGGGAGCTATGGCTACACCTTC | CASRDRGGSYGYTF
NA | TRBJ1-2 | TRBV10-2 | NA | TGCGCCAGCAGTGCCCAGGGCGACTATGGCTACACCTTC | CASSAQGDYGYTF
NA | TRBJ1-5 | TRBV19 | NA | TGTGCCAGTAGCCCGAGAGATCAGCCCCAGCATTTT | CASSPRDQPQHF
TRBD1 | TRBJ1-3 | TRBV10-3 | NA | TGTGCCATCAGTGCAGGGGGCTTCTCTGGAAACACCATATATTTT | CAISAGGFSGNTIYF
TRBD1 | TRBJ1-1 | TRBV5-1 | NA | TGCGCCAGCAAAGGGACAGGCGATGAAGCTTTCTTT | CASKGTGDEAFF
TRBD1 | TRBJ1-3 | TRBV10-3 | NA | TGTGCCATCAGGGTGACAGGGCTTGGAAACACCATATATTTT | CAIRVTGLGNTIYF
NA | TRBJ1-1 | TRBV7-9 | NA | TGTGCCAGCAGCTTAGCGAGAGGGTCGGGGACTGAAGCTTTCTTT | CASSLARGSGTEAFF
TRBD1 | TRBJ1-2 | TRBV5-1 | NA | TGCGCCAGCAGTTCTCTCGGGACAGGCTCCCTCTATGGCTACACCTTC | CASSSLGTGSLYGYTF
NA | TRBJ1-5 | TRBV5-8 | NA | TGTGCCAGCAGCTTGGAGGGAGGGATTGGCAATCAGCCCCAGCATTTT | CASSLEGGIGNQPQHF
TRBD2 | TRBJ2-1 | TRBV9 | NA | TGTGCCAGCAGCCCGTACTATGCGGGAGGGGAAAATGAGCAGTTCTTC | CASSPYYAGGENEQFF
TRBD2 | TRBJ2-1 | TRBV5-1 | NA | TGCGCCAGCAGCTTGGTCGCGACTAGCGGGGGCATATCCTACAATGAGCAGTTCTTC | CASSLVATSGGISYNEQFF
TRBD1 | TRBJ2-7 | TRBV6-5 | NA | TGTGCCAGCAGAGACAGGGGACACTCCTACGAGCAGTACTTC | CASRDRGHSYEQYF
NA | TRBJ2-3 | TRBV19 | once | TGTGCCAGTAGTAAAACGGGACAAAGCACAGATACGCAGTATTTT | CASSKTGQSTDTQYF
NA | TRBJ2-7 | TRBV9 | NA | TGTGCCAGCAGCCCGAGACTTTGGGGGCCCTACGAGCAGTACTTC | CASSPRLWGPYEQYF
NA | TRBJ1-2 | TRBV6-5 | NA | TGTGCCAGCAGTTACGCCGGGATTGGCGATGGCTACACCTTC | CASSYAGIGDGYTF
NA | TRBJ2-1 | TRBV7-8 | NA | TGTGCCAGCAGCTTACCTCGACAGACCTACAATGAGCAGTTCTTC | CASSLPRQTYNEQFF
NA | TRBJ2-4 | TRBV5-4 | NA | TGTGCCAGCAGCTTTCAGGGGAGCAAAAACATTCAGTACTTC | CASSFQGSKNIQYF
NA | TRBJ2-3 | TRBV28 | once | TGTGCCAGCAGTTTGGGGCTCACCACAGATACGCAGTATTTT | CASSLGLTTDTQYF
TRBD1 | TRBJ2-7 | TRBV2 | NA | TGTGCCAGCAGTGAAAGGGACAGGCTCGGTGAGCAGTACTTC | CASSERDRLGEQYF
TRBD2 | TRBJ2-2 | TRBV3-1/TRBV3-2 | NA | TGTGCCAGCAGCCAAGATTATTGGGGACTAGAAAGCTCTGCGAACACCGGGGAGCTGTTTTTT | CASSQDYWGLESSANTGELFF
TRBD1 | TRBJ1-1 | TRBV5-5 | NA | TGTGCCAGCAGCTTGGAAGGGACAGGGAGGACTGAAGCTTTCTTT | CASSLEGTGRTEAFF
NA | TRBJ1-6 | TRBV3-1/TRBV3-2 | NA | TGTGCCAGCAGCCAAATAAGGGGTTCACCCCTCCACTTT | CASSQIRGSPLHF
TRBD1 | TRBJ1-3 | TRBV27 | NA | TGTGCCAGCAGTTCCGGACAGGGGAGGACTGGAAACACCATATATTTT | CASSSGQGRTGNTIYF
TRBD2 | TRBJ2-3 | TRBV6-4 | NA | TGTGCCAGCAGTGACTCGAGTACTAGCGGAGGCACAGATACGCAGTATTTT | CASSDSSTSGGTDTQYF
NA | TRBJ2-7 | TRBV11-2 | NA | TGTGCCAGCAGCTTAGTGGCCGGGAGTAGTCTCTACGAGCAGTACTTC | CASSLVAGSSLYEQYF
NA | TRBJ1-5 | TRBV27 | NA | TGTGCCAGCAGTCCCCTCGGGAGTTCCAATCAGCCCCAGCATTTT | CASSPLGSSNQPQHF
TRBD1 | TRBJ2-2 | TRBV10-3 | NA | TGTGCCATCAGCGAGACAGGGGTCGTCACCGGGGAGCTGTTTTTT | CAISETGVVTGELFF
TRBD1 | TRBJ1-1 | TRBV6-5 | NA | TGTGCCAGCAGTCTTAACAGGGGCGCTGAAGCTTTCTTT | CASSLNRGAEAFF
NA | TRBJ1-2 | TRBV9 | NA | TGTGCCAGCAGCGTATTGGCCGGGAACTATGGCTACACCTTC | CASSVLAGNYGYTF
TRBD1 | TRBJ1-1 | TRBV6-4 | NA | TGTGCCAGCAGAGGGGACAGGATGAACACTGAAGCTTTCTTT | CASRGDRMNTEAFF
NA | TRBJ2-2 | TRBV6-5 | NA | TGTGCCAGCATCAGGGGCGCGAACACCGGGGAGCTGTTTTTT | CASIRGANTGELFF
TRBD2 | TRBJ2-3 | TRBV6-5 | NA | TGTGCCAGCAGTTACTCCCTAGCGGGTGGGACAGATACGCAGTATTTT | CASSYSLAGGTDTQYF
NA | TRBJ1-4 | TRBV9 | NA | TGTGCCAGCAGCGTAGCAGCGACAGGCGGGAAACTGTTTTTT | CASSVAATGGKLFF
NA | TRBJ1-1 | TRBV6-1 | NA | TGTGCCAGCAGTGAAAGGAGCAGGGGAGCCAATGAAGCTTTCTTT | CASSERSRGANEAFF
TRBD1 | TRBJ1-3 | TRBV7-2 | NA | TGTGCCAGCAGCCTGACAGGGGGCACTGGAAACACCATATATTTT | CASSLTGGTGNTIYF
NA | TRBJ2-1 | TRBV27 | NA | TGTGCCAGCAGTTATCTTACGGGAGTGAGCAATGAGCAGTTCTTC | CASSYLTGVSNEQFF